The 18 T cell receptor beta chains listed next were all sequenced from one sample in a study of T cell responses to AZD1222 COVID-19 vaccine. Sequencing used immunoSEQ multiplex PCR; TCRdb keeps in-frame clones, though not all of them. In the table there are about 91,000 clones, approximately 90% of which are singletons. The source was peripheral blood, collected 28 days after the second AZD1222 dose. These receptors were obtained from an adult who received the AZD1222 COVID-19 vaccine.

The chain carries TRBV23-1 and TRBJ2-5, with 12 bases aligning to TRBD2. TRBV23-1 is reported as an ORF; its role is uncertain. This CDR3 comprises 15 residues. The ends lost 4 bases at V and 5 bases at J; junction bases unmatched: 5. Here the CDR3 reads CASSLTSGGLETQYF. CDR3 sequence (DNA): TGCGCCAGCAGTCTGACTAGCGGGGGTTTGGAGACCCAGTACTTC.

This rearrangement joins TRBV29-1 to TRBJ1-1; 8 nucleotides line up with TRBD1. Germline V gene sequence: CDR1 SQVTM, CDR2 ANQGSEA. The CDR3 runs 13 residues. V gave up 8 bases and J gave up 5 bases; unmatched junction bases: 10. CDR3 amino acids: CSFYQGARTEAFF. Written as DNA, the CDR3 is TGCAGCTTTTATCAGGGGGCGCGGACTGAAGCTTTCTTT.

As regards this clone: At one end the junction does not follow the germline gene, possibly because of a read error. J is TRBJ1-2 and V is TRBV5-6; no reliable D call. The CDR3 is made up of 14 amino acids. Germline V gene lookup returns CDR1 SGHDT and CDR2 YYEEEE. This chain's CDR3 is CASSLLGRNYDYTF. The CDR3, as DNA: TGTGCCAGCAGCTTACTAGGCAGGAACTATGACTACACCTTC.

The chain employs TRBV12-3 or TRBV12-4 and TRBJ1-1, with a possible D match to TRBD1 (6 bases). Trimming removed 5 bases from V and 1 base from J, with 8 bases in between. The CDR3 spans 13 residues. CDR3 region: CASSRQENTEAFF. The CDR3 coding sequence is TGTGCCAGCAGTCGACAGGAGAACACTGAAGCTTTCTTT.

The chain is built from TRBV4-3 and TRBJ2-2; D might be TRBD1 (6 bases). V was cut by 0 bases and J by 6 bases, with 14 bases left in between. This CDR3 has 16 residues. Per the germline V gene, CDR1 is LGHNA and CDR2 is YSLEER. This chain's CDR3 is CASSQERGSRAGELFF. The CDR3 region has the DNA TGCGCCAGCAGCCAAGAAAGGGGGTCGAGGGCCGGGGAGCTGTTTTTT.

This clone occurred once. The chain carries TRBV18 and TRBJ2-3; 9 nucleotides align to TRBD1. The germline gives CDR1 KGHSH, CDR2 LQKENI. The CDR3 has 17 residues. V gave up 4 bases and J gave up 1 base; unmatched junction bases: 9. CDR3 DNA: TGTGCCAGCTCACAGAAACAGGGGGCGCGGGGCACAGATACGCAGTATTTT. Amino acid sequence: CASSQKQGARGTDTQYF.

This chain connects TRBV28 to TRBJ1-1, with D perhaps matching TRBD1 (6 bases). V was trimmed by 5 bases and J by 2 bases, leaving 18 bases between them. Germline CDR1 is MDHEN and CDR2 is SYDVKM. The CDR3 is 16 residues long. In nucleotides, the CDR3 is TGTGCCAGCAGTATAGCCGCGCTGGGGACAAACACTGAAGCTTTCTTT. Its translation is CASSIAALGTNTEAFF.

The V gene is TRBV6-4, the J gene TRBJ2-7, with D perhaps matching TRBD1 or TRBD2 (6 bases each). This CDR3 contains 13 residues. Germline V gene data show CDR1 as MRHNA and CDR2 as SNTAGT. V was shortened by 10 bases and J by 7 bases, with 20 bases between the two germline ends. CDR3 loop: CATKGGIGGEQYF. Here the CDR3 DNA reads TGTGCCACCAAGGGGGGCATTGGTGGGGAGCAGTACTTC.

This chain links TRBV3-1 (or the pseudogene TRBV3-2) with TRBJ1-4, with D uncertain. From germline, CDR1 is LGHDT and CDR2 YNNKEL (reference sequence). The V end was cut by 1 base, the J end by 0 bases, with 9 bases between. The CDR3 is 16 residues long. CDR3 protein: CASSQVSRSTNEKLFF. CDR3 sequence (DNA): TGTGCCAGCAGCCAAGTTAGCCGATCAACTAATGAAAAACTGTTTTTT.

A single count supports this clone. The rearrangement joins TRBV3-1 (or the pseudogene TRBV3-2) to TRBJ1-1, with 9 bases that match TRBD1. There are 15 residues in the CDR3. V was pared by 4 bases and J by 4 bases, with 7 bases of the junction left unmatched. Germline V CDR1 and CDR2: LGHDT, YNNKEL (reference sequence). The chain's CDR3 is CASSPIPDRGTEAFF. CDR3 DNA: TGTGCCAGCAGCCCAATACCGGACAGGGGCACTGAAGCTTTCTTT.

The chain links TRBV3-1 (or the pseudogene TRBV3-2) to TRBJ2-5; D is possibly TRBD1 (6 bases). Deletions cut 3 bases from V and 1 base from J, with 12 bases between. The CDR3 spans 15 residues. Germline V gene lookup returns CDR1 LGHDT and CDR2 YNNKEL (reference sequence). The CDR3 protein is CASSQRRQAQETQYF. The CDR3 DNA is TGTGCCAGCAGCCAGAGAAGACAGGCCCAAGAGACCCAGTACTTC.

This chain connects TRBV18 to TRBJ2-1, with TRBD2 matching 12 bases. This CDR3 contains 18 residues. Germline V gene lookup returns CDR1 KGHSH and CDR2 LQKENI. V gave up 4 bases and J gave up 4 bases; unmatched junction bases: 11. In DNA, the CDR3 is TGTGCCAGCTCACTTCGACCGGGACTAGCGGGCCCTTACAATGAGCAGTTCTTC. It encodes CASSLRPGLAGPYNEQFF.

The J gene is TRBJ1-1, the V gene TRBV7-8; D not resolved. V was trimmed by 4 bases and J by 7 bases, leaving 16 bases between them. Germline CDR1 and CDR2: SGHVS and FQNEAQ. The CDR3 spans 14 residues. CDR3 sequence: CASSSDMEGFEAFF. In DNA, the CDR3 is TGTGCCAGCAGCTCAGACATGGAAGGTTTTGAAGCTTTCTTT.

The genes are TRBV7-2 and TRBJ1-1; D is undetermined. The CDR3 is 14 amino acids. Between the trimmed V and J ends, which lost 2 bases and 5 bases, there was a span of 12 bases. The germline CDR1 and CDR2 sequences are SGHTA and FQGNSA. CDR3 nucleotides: TGTGCCAGCAGCTTAAGAGGAGGACGAACTGAAGCTTTCTTT. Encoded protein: CASSLRGGRTEAFF.

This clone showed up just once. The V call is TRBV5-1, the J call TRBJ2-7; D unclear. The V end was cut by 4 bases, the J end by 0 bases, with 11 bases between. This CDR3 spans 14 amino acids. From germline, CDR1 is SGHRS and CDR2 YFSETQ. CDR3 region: CASSVGGDSYEQYF. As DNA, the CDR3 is TGCGCCAGCAGCGTGGGTGGGGACTCCTACGAGCAGTACTTC.

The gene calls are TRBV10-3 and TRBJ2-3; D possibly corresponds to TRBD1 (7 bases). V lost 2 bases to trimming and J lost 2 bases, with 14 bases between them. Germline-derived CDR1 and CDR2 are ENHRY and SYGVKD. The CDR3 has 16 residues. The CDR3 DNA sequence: TGTGCCATCAGTGAGCGCGGGACAGCGGCCACAGATACGCAGTATTTT. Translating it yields CAISERGTAATDTQYF.

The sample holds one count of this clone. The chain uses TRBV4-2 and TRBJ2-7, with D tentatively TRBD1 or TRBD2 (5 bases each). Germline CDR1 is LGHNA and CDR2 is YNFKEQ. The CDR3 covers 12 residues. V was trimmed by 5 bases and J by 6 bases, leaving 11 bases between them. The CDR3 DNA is TGTGCCAGCAGCTTAGGTGGGGGCGAGCAGTACTTC. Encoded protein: CASSLGGGEQYF.

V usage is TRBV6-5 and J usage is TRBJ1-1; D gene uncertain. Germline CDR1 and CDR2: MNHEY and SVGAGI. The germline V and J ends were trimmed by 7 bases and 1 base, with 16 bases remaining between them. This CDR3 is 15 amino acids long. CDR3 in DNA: TGTGCCAGCATCCAGGAAGGGCTACGGAACACTGAAGCTTTCTTT. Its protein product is CASIQEGLRNTEAFF.